A selection of T cell receptor beta chains follows, all from one sample in a study of blood T cell repertoires in COVID-19. Sequenced by immunoSEQ multiplex PCR; TCRdb stores in-frame clones only, minus some. Of some 120,000 clones listed, about four fifths were seen once; the top ten hold about 12%. Sequencing was carried out using peripheral blood. These receptors all stem from a woman in her 30s who had recovered from COVID-19. Both conserved end residues are part of each CDR3. A D gene is named only where the DNA matches it firmly. Size tells how often a clone was seen (once, few, many) or the class of an expanded clone, and some rows leave it out.

j_gene: TRBJ2-5
abundance: .
v_gene: TRBV11-3
d_gene: .
CDR3nt: TGTGCCAGCAGCATAAACCGGGAGACCCAGTACTTC
CDR3aa: CASSINRETQYF

j_gene: TRBJ2-7
abundance: .
v_gene: TRBV5-1
d_gene: TRBD1
CDR3nt: TGCGCCAGCAGCTTAAGGGGGCAGTACGAGCAGTACTTC
CDR3aa: CASSLRGQYEQYF

j_gene: TRBJ1-4
abundance: .
v_gene: TRBV6-1
d_gene: .
CDR3nt: TGTGCCAGCAGTGAACAAACAGGCCGGACTAATGAAAAACTGTTTTTT
CDR3aa: CASSEQTGRTNEKLFF

j_gene: TRBJ2-1
abundance: .
v_gene: TRBV5-1
d_gene: TRBD2
CDR3nt: TGCGCCAGCAGTTATAGCGGGAGAGACGGCAATGAGCAGTTCTTC
CDR3aa: CASSYSGRDGNEQFF

j_gene: TRBJ2-3
abundance: once
v_gene: TRBV7-3
d_gene: TRBD2
CDR3nt: TGTGCCAGCAGCTTAGGGCTAGCGGGGGGCACAGATACGCAGTATTTT
CDR3aa: CASSLGLAGGTDTQYF

j_gene: TRBJ2-7
abundance: once
v_gene: TRBV5-4
d_gene: .
CDR3nt: TGTGCCAGCAGCTTGGAGAGGGAGCAGTACTTC
CDR3aa: CASSLEREQYF

j_gene: TRBJ2-7
abundance: .
v_gene: TRBV7-3
d_gene: TRBD1
CDR3nt: TGTGCCAGCAGCTTAGACCAGGGGGCTCACGAGCAGTACTTC
CDR3aa: CASSLDQGAHEQYF

j_gene: TRBJ1-4
abundance: .
v_gene: TRBV18
d_gene: TRBD1
CDR3nt: TGTGCCAGCTCACCAGGACAGGGGCCTGAAAAACTGTTTTTT
CDR3aa: CASSPGQGPEKLFF

j_gene: TRBJ2-3
abundance: few
v_gene: TRBV19
d_gene: TRBD1
CDR3nt: TGTGCCAGTAGTAGAGGGACAGGGGTGGGCACAGATACGCAGTATTTT
CDR3aa: CASSRGTGVGTDTQYF

j_gene: TRBJ2-3
abundance: .
v_gene: TRBV5-1
d_gene: TRBD2
CDR3nt: TGCGCCAGCAGCTTGGGTAGCGGGGGCGGCACAGATACGCAGTATTTT
CDR3aa: CASSLGSGGGTDTQYF

j_gene: TRBJ1-1
abundance: .
v_gene: TRBV6-2/TRBV6-3
d_gene: TRBD1
CDR3nt: TGTGCCAGCAGTATCCCGTCAGGGGGATTAGGCACTGAAGCTTTCTTT
CDR3aa: CASSIPSGGLGTEAFF

j_gene: TRBJ1-5
abundance: .
v_gene: TRBV6-5
d_gene: .
CDR3nt: TGTGCCAGCGGCGGGGGAGACCAGCATTTT
CDR3aa: CASGGGDQHF

j_gene: TRBJ2-3
abundance: .
v_gene: TRBV18
d_gene: TRBD2
CDR3nt: TGTGCCAGCTCACCTAGCGGGGGATTCACAGATACGCAGTATTTT
CDR3aa: CASSPSGGFTDTQYF

j_gene: TRBJ1-2
abundance: many
v_gene: TRBV29-1
d_gene: .
CDR3nt: TGCAGCGTTTCACGCGGTGGCACTAATAACTATGGCTACACCTTC
CDR3aa: CSVSRGGTNNYGYTF

j_gene: TRBJ2-3
abundance: .
v_gene: TRBV7-3
d_gene: TRBD2
CDR3nt: TGTGCCAGCAGCTTTGCGGGGGGCACAGATACGCAGTATTTT
CDR3aa: CASSFAGGTDTQYF

j_gene: TRBJ1-2
abundance: once
v_gene: TRBV6-1
d_gene: TRBD1
CDR3nt: TGTGCCAGCAGTGAAGCGGTAGGACAGGGGGATGGCTACACCTTC
CDR3aa: CASSEAVGQGDGYTF

j_gene: TRBJ2-3
abundance: .
v_gene: TRBV6-1
d_gene: .
CDR3nt: TGTGCCAGCAGTGAACGGGAGCCAGATACGCAGTATTTT
CDR3aa: CASSEREPDTQYF

j_gene: TRBJ2-1
abundance: .
v_gene: TRBV5-1
d_gene: .
CDR3nt: TGCGCCAGCAGCTTGCAGCAGGGGGGATTGAATGAGCAGTTCTTC
CDR3aa: CASSLQQGGLNEQFF

j_gene: TRBJ2-4
abundance: few
v_gene: TRBV19
d_gene: TRBD1
CDR3nt: TGTGCCAGTAGCCCACAGGGGGCGTTAAACATTCAGTACTTC
CDR3aa: CASSPQGALNIQYF

j_gene: TRBJ1-2
abundance: .
v_gene: TRBV5-1
d_gene: TRBD1
CDR3nt: TGCGCCAGCAGCTTGGACGGACAGGGTTACTATGGCTACACCTTC
CDR3aa: CASSLDGQGYYGYTF

j_gene: TRBJ2-5
abundance: .
v_gene: TRBV7-8
d_gene: TRBD2
CDR3nt: TGTGCCAGCAGCTTAGAGGTAGCGGGAGCCCAAGAGACCCAGTACTTC
CDR3aa: CASSLEVAGAQETQYF

j_gene: TRBJ2-3
abundance: .
v_gene: TRBV14
d_gene: .
CDR3nt: TGTGCCAGCAGCCAGGAGCTCGATACGCAGTATTTT
CDR3aa: CASSQELDTQYF

j_gene: TRBJ1-5
abundance: .
v_gene: TRBV12-3/TRBV12-4
d_gene: .
CDR3nt: TGTGCCAGCAGCCTTCCCATCGGACACCAGCATTTT
CDR3aa: CASSLPIGHQHF

j_gene: TRBJ2-7
abundance: .
v_gene: TRBV28
d_gene: TRBD1
CDR3nt: TGTGCCAGCAGCTCCGGGACAGGGACCGAGCAGTACTTC
CDR3aa: CASSSGTGTEQYF

j_gene: TRBJ2-1
abundance: once
v_gene: TRBV6-4
d_gene: TRBD1
CDR3nt: TGTGCCAGCAGCTCGACAGGGGCCTACAATGAGCAGTTCTTC
CDR3aa: CASSSTGAYNEQFF

j_gene: TRBJ2-2
abundance: few
v_gene: TRBV4-1
d_gene: .
CDR3nt: TGCGCCAGCAGCCAAGATCTAAGCGGGGAGCTGTTTTTT
CDR3aa: CASSQDLSGELFF

j_gene: TRBJ2-1
abundance: .
v_gene: TRBV19
d_gene: .
CDR3nt: TGTGCCAGTAGTCCCCCACAGGGCTCCTACAATGAGCAGTTCTTC
CDR3aa: CASSPPQGSYNEQFF

j_gene: TRBJ2-7
abundance: once
v_gene: TRBV29-1
d_gene: TRBD1
CDR3nt: TGCAGCGTTGGACAGGGGAGAGGCGAGCAGTACTTC
CDR3aa: CSVGQGRGEQYF

j_gene: TRBJ2-2
abundance: .
v_gene: TRBV5-1
d_gene: TRBD2
CDR3nt: TGCGCCAGCAGGGCCGGGACTAGCGACACCGGGGAGCTGTTTTTT
CDR3aa: CASRAGTSDTGELFF

j_gene: TRBJ2-1
abundance: .
v_gene: TRBV18
d_gene: TRBD2
CDR3nt: TGTGCCAGCTCACCCCTAGGGTGGACTAGCGGGGGCCCTTTCAATGAGCAGTTCTTC
CDR3aa: CASSPLGWTSGGPFNEQFF

j_gene: TRBJ1-2
abundance: .
v_gene: TRBV19
d_gene: TRBD1
CDR3nt: TGTGCCAGTAGCAGAGGGACAGCCCACTCTTACTATGGCTACACCTTC
CDR3aa: CASSRGTAHSYYGYTF

j_gene: TRBJ1-1
abundance: .
v_gene: TRBV4-1
d_gene: TRBD1
CDR3nt: TGCGCCAGCAGCATCCGACAGGGCGTGAACACTGAAGCTTTCTTT
CDR3aa: CASSIRQGVNTEAFF

j_gene: TRBJ2-7
abundance: .
v_gene: TRBV27
d_gene: .
CDR3nt: TGTGCCAGCAGTTCACGAAACAGGGACGAGCAGTACTTC
CDR3aa: CASSSRNRDEQYF

j_gene: TRBJ2-1
abundance: .
v_gene: TRBV6-5
d_gene: .
CDR3nt: TGTGCCAGCAGCCCCTCCAGGGTATACAATGAGCAGTTCTTC
CDR3aa: CASSPSRVYNEQFF

j_gene: TRBJ2-1
abundance: .
v_gene: TRBV7-2
d_gene: .
CDR3nt: TGTGCCAGCAGCATCACAGGTGGCGAGCAGTTCTTC
CDR3aa: CASSITGGEQFF

j_gene: TRBJ2-1
abundance: .
v_gene: TRBV9
d_gene: .
CDR3nt: TGTGCCAGCAGCGTAGAAGAGCGGTCCTACAATGAGCAGTTCTTC
CDR3aa: CASSVEERSYNEQFF

j_gene: TRBJ1-5
abundance: .
v_gene: TRBV7-2
d_gene: .
CDR3nt: TGTGCCAGCAGCTTAGTTTCGTTACAGCCCCAGCATTTT
CDR3aa: CASSLVSLQPQHF

j_gene: TRBJ1-3
abundance: .
v_gene: TRBV6-5
d_gene: TRBD1
CDR3nt: TGTGCCAGCAGTTACACAGGGGAATCTGGAAACACCATATATTTT
CDR3aa: CASSYTGESGNTIYF

j_gene: TRBJ1-1
abundance: .
v_gene: TRBV27
d_gene: .
CDR3nt: TGTGCCAGCAGTTTTCAGGGGAGCACTGAAGCTTTCTTT
CDR3aa: CASSFQGSTEAFF

j_gene: TRBJ1-3
abundance: .
v_gene: TRBV3-1/TRBV3-2
d_gene: TRBD1
CDR3nt: TGTGCCAGCAGCCAATCCGGACAGGGTCACACCATATATTTT
CDR3aa: CASSQSGQGHTIYF

j_gene: TRBJ2-7
abundance: .
v_gene: TRBV5-4
d_gene: TRBD1
CDR3nt: TGTGCCAGCAGACCCAGGGGGCTCGCGTACGAGCAGTACTTC
CDR3aa: CASRPRGLAYEQYF

j_gene: TRBJ2-1
abundance: .
v_gene: TRBV27
d_gene: .
CDR3nt: TGTGCCACCAGCGGACTCGGGAGCTCCTACAATGAGCAGTTCTTC
CDR3aa: CATSGLGSSYNEQFF

j_gene: TRBJ1-1
abundance: .
v_gene: TRBV5-6
d_gene: .
CDR3nt: TGTGCCAGCAGCTTGGGGAGGAACACTGAAGCTTTCTTT
CDR3aa: CASSLGRNTEAFF

j_gene: TRBJ1-2
abundance: .
v_gene: TRBV19
d_gene: .
CDR3nt: TGTGCCAGTAGAGACACAGAAACCCCGGCTGGCTACACCTTC
CDR3aa: CASRDTETPAGYTF

j_gene: TRBJ1-5
abundance: .
v_gene: TRBV6-2/TRBV6-3
d_gene: .
CDR3nt: TGTGCCAGCAGTTACGACAGGTCTTCCCAGCATTTT
CDR3aa: CASSYDRSSQHF

j_gene: TRBJ1-1
abundance: .
v_gene: TRBV3-1/TRBV3-2
d_gene: .
CDR3nt: TGTGCCAGCGTAGCCCGGGGGGGGTCCACTGAAGCTTTCTTT
CDR3aa: CASVARGGSTEAFF

j_gene: TRBJ2-1
abundance: .
v_gene: TRBV12-2
d_gene: .
CDR3nt: TGTGCAAGTCGCTTAGATCCTTGGACTAGCGGGGGATACAATGAGCAGTTCTTC
CDR3aa: CASRLDPWTSGGYNEQFF

j_gene: TRBJ1-2
abundance: .
v_gene: TRBV3-1/TRBV3-2
d_gene: TRBD1
CDR3nt: TGTGCCAGCAGCGAAGGGGACAGGGGCCCCTATGGCTACACCTTC
CDR3aa: CASSEGDRGPYGYTF

j_gene: TRBJ2-7
abundance: .
v_gene: TRBV6-6
d_gene: TRBD2
CDR3nt: TGTGCCAGCAGTCAAGGGACTAGCGGGCCCGAGCAGTACTTC
CDR3aa: CASSQGTSGPEQYF

j_gene: TRBJ1-1
abundance: .
v_gene: TRBV28
d_gene: .
CDR3nt: TGTGCCAGCACCTTCAACAGGGCTACTGAAGCTTTCTTT
CDR3aa: CASTFNRATEAFF

j_gene: TRBJ1-2
abundance: .
v_gene: TRBV5-1
d_gene: TRBD1
CDR3nt: TGCGCCAGCGGCGGGACAGGGTTATCAGGCGGCTACACCTTC
CDR3aa: CASGGTGLSGGYTF

j_gene: TRBJ1-5
abundance: .
v_gene: TRBV10-2
d_gene: .
CDR3nt: TGCGCCAGCAGTGAGGGGACAACCCATCAGCCCCAGCATTTT
CDR3aa: CASSEGTTHQPQHF

j_gene: TRBJ2-1
abundance: .
v_gene: TRBV20-1
d_gene: .
CDR3nt: TGCAGTGCTACAATCGGGAATGAGCAGTTCTTC
CDR3aa: CSATIGNEQFF

j_gene: TRBJ2-1
abundance: .
v_gene: TRBV19
d_gene: TRBD2
CDR3nt: TGTGCCAGTAGTTACCGACTAGCTGCCTACAATGAGCAGTTCTTC
CDR3aa: CASSYRLAAYNEQFF

j_gene: TRBJ1-2
abundance: .
v_gene: TRBV7-9
d_gene: .
CDR3nt: TGTGCCAGCAGCTTAGCAGGTTCAGGCCTCTGGGGCTACACCTTC
CDR3aa: CASSLAGSGLWGYTF